A single T cell receptor beta chain is shown here with its context. It has no known antigen specificity. Per-nucleotide qualities are absent, and no much larger clonotype sits a single base away. These data come from a study of blood T cells in healthy people across ages (dated by TCRdb to the mid-2010s). For the study in its entirety: In model experiments, template switching captured about one uniquely barcoded TCR beta cDNA molecule for every two T cells. Two additional independent replicas of 1 million unique cDNA reads from the same blood draw were analyzed for two donors (one aged 18 to 29 and one aged 80 or older). Age-related changes in TCR beta repertoire diversity were measured in the study by deep sequencing normalized with unique cDNA molecular identifiers. The donors were divided into four age groups: young (average about 16 years), middle-aged (approximately 39), aged (62) and long-lived (roughly 82). To avoid experimental bias, donors of different ages were distributed randomly across sequencing lanes. Broader findings and caveats from the paper: Compared with the aged group, the long-lived group had more naive CD4+ T cells, fewer expanded clones and increased TCR diversity, a pattern suggesting age selection. Bulk unsorted PBMC profiling prevented conclusive comparison of naive and antigen-experienced compartments. Because donor CMV infection status was unknown, age-related changes in expanded clonotypes were potentially confounded. As age increased, observed TCR beta diversity per million T cells dropped in a roughly linear way, and a significant reduction was already evident by age about 36. A strong correlation was found between observed TCR beta diversity and the percentage of naive T cells measured by flow cytometry. Estimates of total diversity from one million sequenced T cells were regarded as lower bounds and underestimates.

The protocol used for the library was 5' RACE. Sequencing was performed on an Illumina HiSeq 2500. A second PCR of about 7 to 12 cycles was run with a J-beta primer mix and a sample-barcoded 5' primer. A template-switch 5' adaptor carrying 12 random nucleotides introduced a unique molecular identifier onto each TCR beta cDNA molecule. At least 3 million CDR3-containing paired-end reads were obtained from each sample. All of the RNA was converted into first-strand cDNA using the Mint cDNA synthesis kit, with a TRBC-specific oligonucleotide serving as the primer. Following uracil-DNA glycosylase treatment, all cDNA underwent a first 18-cycle PCR with the universal primers M1SS and BC2_uni_R. In the source study's methods: For normalization, 1 million high-quality reads were randomly selected from each sample, with every read carrying a distinct molecular identifier. Instead of being binned into consensus sequences, reads with shared molecular identifiers were discarded. MiTCR, with a Q25 quality threshold and the strictest error-elimination algorithm, was used for CDR3 identification, clonotype clustering and error correction. A nonparametric unseen species model with Euler transformation was used to estimate a lower bound on total TCR beta diversity. TCRdb ran its own pipeline on the public reads, namely fastp trimming at Q25 and MiXCR clone calling, and kept in-frame beta chains. Identical CDR3 protein sequences are pooled into one entry, listed with their most common genes and DNA. The V and J calls reflect TCRdb's pipeline rather than the authors' work. This sample lists 1.5 million to 2 million distinct CDR3 sequences; roughly 49% were detected once. The ten largest clones add up to about 2.1% of the sample.

The roughly 39 donors, aged roughly 6 to 95 years, were systemically healthy Caucasian individuals from Russia. Each donor gave about 11 milliliters of peripheral blood, drawn into EDTA-treated Vacutainer tubes. Ficoll-Paque density-gradient centrifugation was used to isolate PBMCs, with at least 6 million per sample. Total RNA, at least 5 micrograms per sample, was extracted from PBMCs with Trizol reagent. For every donor, flow cytometry on a PBMC aliquot measured the percentage of naive CD45RAhigh/CD27high T cells. The CDR3 sequence holds 16 residues, the cysteine and phenylalanine included. Solely the CDR3 DNA is kept, with 48 bases framed from the first base. CDR1 and CDR2, per the germline V gene, are LGHNA and YSLEER. V trim: 0 bases; J trim: 5 bases; unmatched bases: 3.

The V and J segments used are TRBV4-3 and TRBJ1-6, with 8 central nucleotides matching TRBD1. Sequencing used blood. The origin of this receptor is a woman between 40 and 55 years old in good health. The DNA is as follows: TGCGCCAGCAGCCAAGAACCGACAGGGGATAATTCACCCCTCCACTTT. This is translated as CASSQEPTGDNSPLHF.